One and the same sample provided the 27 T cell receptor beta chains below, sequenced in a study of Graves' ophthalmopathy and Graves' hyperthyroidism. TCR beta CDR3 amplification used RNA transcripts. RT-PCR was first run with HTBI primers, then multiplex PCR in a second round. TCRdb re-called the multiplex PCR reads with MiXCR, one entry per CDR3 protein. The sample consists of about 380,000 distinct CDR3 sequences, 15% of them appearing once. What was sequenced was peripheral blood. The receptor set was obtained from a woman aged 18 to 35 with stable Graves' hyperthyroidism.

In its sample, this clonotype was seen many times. Here the CDR3 reads CASSLRFGQPQHF. DNA for the CDR3: TGTGCCAGCAGCTTACGTTTCGGTCAGCCCCAGCATTTT. The chain combines TRBV11-1 with TRBJ1-5; no firm D call. Germline lookup yields CDR1 SGHAT and CDR2 FQDESV (reference sequence). The CDR3 loop spans 13 amino acids. The V end was cut by 2 bases, the J end by 6 bases, with 8 bases between.

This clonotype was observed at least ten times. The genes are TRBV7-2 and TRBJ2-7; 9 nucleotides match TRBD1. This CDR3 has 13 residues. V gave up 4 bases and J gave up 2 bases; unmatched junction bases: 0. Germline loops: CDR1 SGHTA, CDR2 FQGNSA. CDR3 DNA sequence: TGTGCCAGCAGCTGGGACAGGGCCTACGAGCAGTACTTC. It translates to CASSWDRAYEQYF.

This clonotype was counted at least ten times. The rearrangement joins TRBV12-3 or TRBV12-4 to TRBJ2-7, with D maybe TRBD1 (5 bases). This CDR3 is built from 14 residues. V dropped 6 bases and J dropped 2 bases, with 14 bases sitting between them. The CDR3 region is CASRRLTGTYEQYF. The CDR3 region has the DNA TGTGCCAGCAGGCGCCTCACAGGAACCTACGAGCAGTACTTC.

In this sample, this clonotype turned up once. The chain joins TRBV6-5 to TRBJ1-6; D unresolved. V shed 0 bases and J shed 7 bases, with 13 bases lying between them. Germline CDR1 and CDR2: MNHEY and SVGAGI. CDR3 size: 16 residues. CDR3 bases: TGTGCCAGCAGTTACTCGAGCCCGGGAATGAATTCACCCCTCCACTTT. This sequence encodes CASSYSSPGMNSPLHF.

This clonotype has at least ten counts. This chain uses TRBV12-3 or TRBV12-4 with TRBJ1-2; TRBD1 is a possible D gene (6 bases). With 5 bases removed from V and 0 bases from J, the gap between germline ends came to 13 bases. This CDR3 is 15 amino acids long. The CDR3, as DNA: TGTGCCAGCAGTCTACAGGGATCAGCTAACTATGGCTACACCTTC. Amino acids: CASSLQGSANYGYTF.

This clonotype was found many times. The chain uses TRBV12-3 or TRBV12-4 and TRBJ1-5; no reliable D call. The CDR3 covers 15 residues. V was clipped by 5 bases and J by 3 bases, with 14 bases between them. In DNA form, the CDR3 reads TGTGCCAGCAGTCCCCCCGGGCAACTCAATCAGCCCCAGCATTTT. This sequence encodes CASSPPGQLNQPQHF.

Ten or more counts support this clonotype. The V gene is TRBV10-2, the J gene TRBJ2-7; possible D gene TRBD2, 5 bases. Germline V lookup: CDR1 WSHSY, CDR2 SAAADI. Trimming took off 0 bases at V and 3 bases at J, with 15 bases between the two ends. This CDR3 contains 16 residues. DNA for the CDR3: TGCGCCAGCAGTGAGTCTCCGGGAAGGACGGGCTACGAGCAGTACTTC. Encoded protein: CASSESPGRTGYEQYF.

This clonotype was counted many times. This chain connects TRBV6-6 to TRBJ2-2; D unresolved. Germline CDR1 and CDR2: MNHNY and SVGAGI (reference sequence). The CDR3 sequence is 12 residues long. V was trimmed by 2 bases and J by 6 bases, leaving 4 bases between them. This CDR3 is CASSYRSGELFF. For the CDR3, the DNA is TGTGCCAGCAGTTACCGGTCCGGGGAGCTGTTTTTT.

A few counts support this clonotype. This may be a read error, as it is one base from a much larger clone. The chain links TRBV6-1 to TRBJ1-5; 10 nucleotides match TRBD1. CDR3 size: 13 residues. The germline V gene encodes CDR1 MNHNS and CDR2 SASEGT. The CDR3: CASRGQGTQSQHF. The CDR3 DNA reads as TGTGCCAGCAGGGGACAGGGGACTCAGTCCCAGCATTTT.

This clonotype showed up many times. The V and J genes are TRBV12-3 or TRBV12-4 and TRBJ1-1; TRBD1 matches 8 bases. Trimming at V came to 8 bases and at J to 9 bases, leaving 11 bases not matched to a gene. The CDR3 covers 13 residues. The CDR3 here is CASAGQGAFKAFF. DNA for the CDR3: TGTGCCAGCGCGGGGCAGGGGGCATTTAAAGCTTTCTTT.

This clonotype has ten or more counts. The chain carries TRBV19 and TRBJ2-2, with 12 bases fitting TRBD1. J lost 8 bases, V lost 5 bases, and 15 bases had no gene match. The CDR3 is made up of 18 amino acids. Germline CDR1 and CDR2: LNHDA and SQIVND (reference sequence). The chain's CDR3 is CASSPGQGAPLITGELFF. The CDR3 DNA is TGTGCCAGTAGTCCGGGACAGGGGGCACCTCTGATTACGGGGGAGCTGTTTTTT.

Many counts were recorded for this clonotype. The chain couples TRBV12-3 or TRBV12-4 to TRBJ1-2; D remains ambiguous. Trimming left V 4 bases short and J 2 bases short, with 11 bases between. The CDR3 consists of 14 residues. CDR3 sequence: CASSSHGTNYGYTF. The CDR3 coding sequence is TGTGCCAGCAGTTCTCACGGAACGAACTATGGCTACACCTTC.

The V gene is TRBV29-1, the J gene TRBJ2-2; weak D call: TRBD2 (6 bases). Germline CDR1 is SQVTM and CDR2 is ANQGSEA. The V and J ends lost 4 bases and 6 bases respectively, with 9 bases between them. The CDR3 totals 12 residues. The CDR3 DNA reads TGCAGCGTTGTCGGAGGGGCCGGGGAGCTGTTTTTT. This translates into CSVVGGAGELFF.

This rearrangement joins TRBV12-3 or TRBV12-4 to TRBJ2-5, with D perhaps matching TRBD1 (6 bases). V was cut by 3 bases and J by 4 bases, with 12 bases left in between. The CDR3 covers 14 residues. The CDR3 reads CASSFQGRGETQYF. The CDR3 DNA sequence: TGTGCCAGCAGTTTTCAGGGGCGCGGAGAGACCCAGTACTTC.

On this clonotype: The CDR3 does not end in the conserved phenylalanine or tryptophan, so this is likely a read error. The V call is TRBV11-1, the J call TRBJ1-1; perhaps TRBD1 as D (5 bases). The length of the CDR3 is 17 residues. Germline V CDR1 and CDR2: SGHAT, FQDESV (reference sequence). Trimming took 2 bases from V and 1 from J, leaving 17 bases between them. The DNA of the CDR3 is TGTGCCAGCAGCTTACCAACGGGTAGGGGTCCGAACACTGAAGCTTTCCTT. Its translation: CASSLPTGRGPNTEAFL.

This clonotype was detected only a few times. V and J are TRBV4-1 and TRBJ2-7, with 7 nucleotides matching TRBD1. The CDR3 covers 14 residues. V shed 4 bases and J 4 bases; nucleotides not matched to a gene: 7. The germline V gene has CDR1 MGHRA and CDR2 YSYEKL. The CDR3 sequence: CASSPVDRAYEQYF. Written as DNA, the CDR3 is TGCGCCAGCAGCCCAGTTGACAGGGCTTACGAGCAGTACTTC.

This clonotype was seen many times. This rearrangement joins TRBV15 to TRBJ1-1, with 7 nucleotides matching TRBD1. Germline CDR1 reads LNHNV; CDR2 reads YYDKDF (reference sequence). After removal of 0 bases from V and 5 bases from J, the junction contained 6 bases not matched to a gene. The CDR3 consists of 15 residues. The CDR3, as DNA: TGTGCCACCAGCAGAGATCAGGACAGGCGTACTGAAGCTTTCTTT. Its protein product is CATSRDQDRRTEAFF.

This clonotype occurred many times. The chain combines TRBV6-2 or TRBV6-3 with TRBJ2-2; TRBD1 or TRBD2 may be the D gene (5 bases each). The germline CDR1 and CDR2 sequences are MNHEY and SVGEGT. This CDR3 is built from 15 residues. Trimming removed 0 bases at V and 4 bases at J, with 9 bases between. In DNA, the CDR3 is TGTGCCAGCAGTTACTCGGGGGTGAGCACCGGGGAGCTGTTTTTT. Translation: CASSYSGVSTGELFF.

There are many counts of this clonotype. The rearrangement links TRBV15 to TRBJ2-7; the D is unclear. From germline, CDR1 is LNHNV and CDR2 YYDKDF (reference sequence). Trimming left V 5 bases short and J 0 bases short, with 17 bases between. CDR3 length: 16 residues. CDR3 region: CATSGPPAVSSYEQYF. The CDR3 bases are TGTGCCACCAGCGGCCCTCCAGCCGTCAGCTCCTACGAGCAGTACTTC.

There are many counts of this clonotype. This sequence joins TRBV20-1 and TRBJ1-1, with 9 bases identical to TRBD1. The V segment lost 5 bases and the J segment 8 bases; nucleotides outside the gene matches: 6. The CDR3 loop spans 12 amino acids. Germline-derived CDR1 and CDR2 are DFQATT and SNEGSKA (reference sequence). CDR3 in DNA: TGCAGTGCTGATGACAGGGGGAGGGAAGCTTTCTTT. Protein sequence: CSADDRGREAFF.

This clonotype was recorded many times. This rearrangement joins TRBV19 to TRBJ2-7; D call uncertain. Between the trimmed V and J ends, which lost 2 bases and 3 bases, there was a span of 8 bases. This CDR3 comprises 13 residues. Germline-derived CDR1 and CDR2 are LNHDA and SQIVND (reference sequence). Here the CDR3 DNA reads TGTGCCAGTAGTATATTCCCGCTCTACGAGCAGTACTTC. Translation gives CASSIFPLYEQYF. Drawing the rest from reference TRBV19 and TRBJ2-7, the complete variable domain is DGGITQSPKYLFRKEGQNVTLSCEQNLNHDAMYWYRQDPGQGLRLIYYSQIVNDFQKGDIAEGYSVSREKKESFPLTVTSAQKNPTAFYLCASSIFPLYEQYFGPGTRLTVT.

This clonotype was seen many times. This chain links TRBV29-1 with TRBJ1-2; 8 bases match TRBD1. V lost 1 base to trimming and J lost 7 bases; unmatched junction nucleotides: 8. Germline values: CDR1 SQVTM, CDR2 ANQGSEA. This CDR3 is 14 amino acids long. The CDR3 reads CSVEASRGLGGYTF. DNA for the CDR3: TGCAGCGTTGAAGCGAGCAGGGGGCTCGGTGGCTACACCTTC.

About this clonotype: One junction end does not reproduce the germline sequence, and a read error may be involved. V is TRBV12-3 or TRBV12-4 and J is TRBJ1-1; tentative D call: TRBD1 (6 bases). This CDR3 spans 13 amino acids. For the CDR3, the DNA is TGTGCCATCAGTGGGGGCAGGGACACTGAAGCTTTCTTT. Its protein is CAISGGRDTEAFF.

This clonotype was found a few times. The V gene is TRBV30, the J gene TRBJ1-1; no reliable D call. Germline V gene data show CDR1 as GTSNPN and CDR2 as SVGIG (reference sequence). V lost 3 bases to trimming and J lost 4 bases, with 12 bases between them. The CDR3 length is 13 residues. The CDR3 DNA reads TGTGCCTGGAGAGGTGCTTGGGGCACTGAAGCTTTCTTT. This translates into CAWRGAWGTEAFF. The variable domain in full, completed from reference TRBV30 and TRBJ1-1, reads SQTIHQWPATLVQPVGSPLSLECTVEGTSNPNLYWYRQAAGRGLQLLFYSVGIGQISSEVPQNLSASRPQDRQFILSSKKLLLSDSGFYLCAWRGAWGTEAFFGQGTRLTVV.

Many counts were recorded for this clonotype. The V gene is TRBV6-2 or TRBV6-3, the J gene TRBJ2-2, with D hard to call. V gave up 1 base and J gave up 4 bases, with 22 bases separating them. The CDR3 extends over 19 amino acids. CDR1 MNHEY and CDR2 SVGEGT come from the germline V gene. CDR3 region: CASSYYRTVVFSGTGELFF. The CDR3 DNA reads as TGTGCCAGCAGTTACTATAGGACGGTCGTCTTTTCGGGCACCGGGGAGCTGTTTTTT.

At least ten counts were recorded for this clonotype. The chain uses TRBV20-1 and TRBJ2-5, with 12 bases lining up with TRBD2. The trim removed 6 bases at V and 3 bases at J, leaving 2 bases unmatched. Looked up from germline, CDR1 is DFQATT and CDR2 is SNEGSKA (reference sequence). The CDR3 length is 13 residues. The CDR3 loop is CSARTSGKETQYF. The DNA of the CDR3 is TGCAGTGCGCGGACTAGCGGGAAAGAGACCCAGTACTTC.

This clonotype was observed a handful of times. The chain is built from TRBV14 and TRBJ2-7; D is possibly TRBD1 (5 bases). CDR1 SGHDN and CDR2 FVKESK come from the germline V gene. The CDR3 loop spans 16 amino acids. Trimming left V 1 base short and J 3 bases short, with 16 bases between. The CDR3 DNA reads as TGTGCCAGCAGCCAAGGATACAGGTCCCCCCTCTACGAGCAGTACTTC. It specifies CASSQGYRSPLYEQYF.